One and the same sample provided the 28 T cell receptor beta chains below, sequenced in a study of radiation and T cells in renal cell carcinoma. The time point here: blood 2 weeks post-SBRT. The treatment denotes: 15 Gy SBRT to primary tumor, nephrectomy 4 weeks later. The assay was immunoSEQ multiplex PCR, and TCRdb's table has in-frame clones only and misses some. The sample gives some 130,000 clones, 88% of which show up once; around 6% is in the top ten. The sample in question was blood, obtained from a patient whose treatment included radiotherapy and nephrectomy. The origin of the receptors is a woman aged 70-85 years with renal cell carcinoma.

The gene calls are TRBV13 and TRBJ2-6; either TRBD1 or TRBD2 may fit D (5 bases each). The CDR3 runs 17 residues. CDR1 PRHDT and CDR2 FYEKMQ come from the germline V gene (reference sequence). Trimming stripped 4 bases from V and 0 bases from J, with 13 bases between. The CDR3 region has the DNA TGTGCCAGCAGCTCCCGGGACGCATTCTCTGGGGCCAACGTCCTGACTTTC. This sequence encodes CASSSRDAFSGANVLTF. Variable domain in full (rest from reference TRBV13 and TRBJ2-6): AAGVIQSPRHLIKEKRETATLKCYPIPRHDTVYWYQQGPGQDPQFLISFYEKMQSDKGSIPDRFSAQQFSDYHSELNMSSLELGDSALYFCASSSRDAFSGANVLTFGAGSRLTVL.

This chain joins TRBV10-3 and TRBJ2-3, with 7 bases identical to TRBD1. The CDR3 contains 14 residues. V lost 5 bases to trimming and J lost 2 bases; unmatched junction nucleotides: 4. Per germline, CDR1 ENHRY and CDR2 SYGVKD. The CDR3 DNA follows: TGTGCCATCAGTAAAGGGACAGACACAGATACGCAGTATTTT. Its translation is CAISKGTDTDTQYF.

The rearrangement links TRBV6-6 to TRBJ2-1, with TRBD2 identical over 8 bases. The CDR3 has 16 amino acids. Germline-derived CDR1 and CDR2 are MNHNY and SVGAGI (reference sequence). The V gene end was trimmed by 0 bases and the J gene end by 4 bases; junction bases not matched to a gene: 5. The CDR3 nucleotides are TGTGCCAGCAGTTACTCGAAAAGCGGGGGTTACAATGAGCAGTTCTTC. Its protein product is CASSYSKSGGYNEQFF.

V gene TRBV19 combines with J gene TRBJ1-2, with D perhaps matching TRBD1 (5 bases). CDR1 and CDR2 (germline): LNHDA, SQIVND (reference sequence). Deletions cut 6 bases from V and 6 bases from J, with 17 bases between. The CDR3 extends over 14 amino acids. The CDR3 is CASRSGHSLNGYTF. Written as DNA, the CDR3 is TGTGCCAGTAGATCCGGACACAGCCTTAATGGCTACACCTTC.

The CDR3 coding sequence is TGTGCCAGCAGTATTACATTGGACAGCAATTTTTATGGCTACACCTTC. Amino acid sequence: CASSITLDSNFYGYTF. V is TRBV2 and J is TRBJ1-2; possibly TRBD1 for D (6 bases). Per the germline V gene, CDR1 is SNHLY and CDR2 is FYNNEI. The CDR3 sequence is 16 residues long. V was cut by 5 bases and J by 5 bases, with 21 bases left in between.

The rearrangement uses TRBV19 and TRBJ2-2; no definite D call. Trimming removed 8 bases from V and 2 bases from J, with 12 bases in between. The CDR3 spans 14 residues. Germline values: CDR1 LNHDA, CDR2 SQIVND (reference sequence). The CDR3 region has the DNA TGTGCCAGTGCTCGGGCGACTAACACCGGGGAGCTGTTTTTT. It is translated as CASARATNTGELFF.

This clone was seen only a few times. DNA of the CDR3: TGTGCCAGCAGCCGCCGACAGAAAGAGACCCAGTACTTC. Translating gives CASSRRQKETQYF. This sequence joins TRBV16 and TRBJ2-5; D may be TRBD1 (5 bases). V was trimmed by 4 bases and J by 3 bases, leaving 9 bases between them. CDR1 is KGHSY, CDR2 FQNENV, per germline. This CDR3 has 13 amino acids.

The rearrangement joins TRBV4-2 to TRBJ2-7; D possibly corresponds to TRBD2 (6 bases). The CDR3 totals 15 residues. Germline-derived CDR1 and CDR2 are LGHNA and YNFKEQ. V lost 4 bases and J lost 6, with 19 bases in between. The CDR3 DNA reads as TGTGCCAGCAGCCCCTCTCCCCTAGCGATAGTCGAGCAGTACTTC. It specifies CASSPSPLAIVEQYF.

This clone was detected once. The chain combines TRBV6-1 with TRBJ2-6; no definite D call. This CDR3 is built from 14 residues. V was clipped by 2 bases and J by 7 bases, with 9 bases between them. CDR1 and CDR2 from the germline V gene are MNHNS and SASEGT. CDR3 nucleotides: TGTGCCAGCAGTGAACCCCAGAGAGCCAACGTCCTGACTTTC. It translates to CASSEPQRANVLTF.

This sequence joins TRBV29-1 and TRBJ2-2; the D gene is possibly TRBD1 (5 bases). Germline CDR1 reads SQVTM; CDR2 reads ANQGSEA. The CDR3 runs 12 residues. V lost 6 bases and J 6 bases, leaving 11 bases between the germline ends. Written as DNA, the CDR3 is TGCAGCGTCAGCCAGGGCCCCGGGGAGCTGTTTTTT. Amino acid sequence: CSVSQGPGELFF.

The chain combines TRBV14 with TRBJ2-7, with 7 bases that match TRBD1. The CDR3 is 12 amino acids. CDR1 is SGHDN and CDR2 is FVKESK in the germline V gene. The V gene end was trimmed by 3 bases and the J gene end by 6 bases; junction bases not matched to a gene: 2. DNA of the CDR3: TGTGCCAGCAGCCAGACAGGGTTCGAGCAGTACTTC. Translating it yields CASSQTGFEQYF.

V gene TRBV30 combines with J gene TRBJ2-7, with unresolved D. CDR1 is GTSNPN and CDR2 is SVGIG in the germline V gene (reference sequence). There are 11 residues in the CDR3. The germline V and J ends were trimmed by 2 bases and 3 bases, with 5 bases remaining between them. The DNA of the CDR3 is TGTGCCTGGAGTCCGATCTACGAGCAGTACTTC. As protein: CAWSPIYEQYF.

The V call is TRBV5-1, the J call TRBJ1-4, with 7 bases aligning to TRBD1. This CDR3 has 15 residues. J gave up 7 bases and V 4 bases, and 10 bases lay outside the gene matches. In germline, CDR1 is SGHRS, CDR2 YFSETQ. This CDR3 is CASSVARDSGEKLFF. DNA for the CDR3: TGCGCCAGCAGCGTCGCCCGGGACAGTGGTGAAAAACTGTTTTTT.

The chain links TRBV6-6 to TRBJ2-1; no reliable D call. The CDR3 consists of 13 residues. Deletions cut 0 bases from V and 6 bases from J, with 6 bases between. Germline V lookup: CDR1 MNHNY, CDR2 SVGAGI (reference sequence). The CDR3 sequence is CASSYSRVNEQFF. In nucleotides, the CDR3 is TGTGCCAGCAGTTACTCCCGGGTCAATGAGCAGTTCTTC.

The V and J genes are TRBV5-4 and TRBJ1-1; unclear D gene. This CDR3 spans 14 amino acids. In germline, CDR1 is SGHNT, CDR2 YYREEE (reference sequence). V gave up 4 bases and J gave up 0 bases, with 10 bases separating them. The CDR3 protein is CASSPERLNTEAFF. The CDR3 DNA follows: TGTGCCAGCAGCCCCGAGAGGTTGAACACTGAAGCTTTCTTT. The variable domain in full, completed from reference TRBV5-4 and TRBJ1-1, reads ETGVTQSPTHLIKTRGQQVTLRCSSQSGHNTVSWYQQALGQGPQFIFQYYREEENGRGNFPPRFSGLQFPNYSSELNVNALELDDSALYLCASSPERLNTEAFFGQGTRLTVV.

V and J are TRBV27 and TRBJ2-2; D is tentatively TRBD1 or TRBD2 (6 bases each). Per the germline V gene, CDR1 is MNHEY and CDR2 is SMNVEV (reference sequence). The ends were cut back, 2 bases at V and 1 base at J, with 23 bases in the middle. The CDR3 runs to 20 residues. CDR3 loop: CASSLRGASFPNMNTGELFF. The CDR3 bases are TGTGCCAGCAGTTTAAGGGGGGCGAGCTTCCCTAACATGAACACCGGGGAGCTGTTTTTT.

The J gene is TRBJ1-1, the V gene TRBV6-6, with D hard to call. Looked up from germline, CDR1 is MNHNY and CDR2 is SVGAGI (reference sequence). The CDR3 has 13 residues. Trimming took off 5 bases at V and 3 bases at J, with 10 bases between the two ends. CDR3 nucleotides: TGTGCCAGCAGTGAGCGTAGGGACACTGAAGCTTTCTTT. It is translated as CASSERRDTEAFF.

The chain links TRBV5-1 to TRBJ2-3, with D tentatively TRBD2 (6 bases). CDR3 size: 14 residues. V lost 1 base and J 1 base, leaving 7 bases between the germline ends. Per the germline V gene, CDR1 is SGHRS and CDR2 is YFSETQ. Here the CDR3 DNA reads TGCGCCAGCAGCTTGCCTAGCGGCACAGATACGCAGTATTTT. This translates into CASSLPSGTDTQYF.

This chain's CDR3 is CASRDQRQAPYGYTF. The DNA of the CDR3 is TGTGCCAGCAGAGATCAAAGGCAGGCGCCCTATGGCTACACCTTC. V and J are TRBV6-5 and TRBJ1-2; D is uncertain. This CDR3 is 15 amino acids long. CDR1 is MNHEY, CDR2 SVGAGI, per germline. Trimming pared 6 bases from V and 4 bases from J, leaving 18 bases between.

V is TRBV27 and J is TRBJ1-1, with 8 positions matching TRBD1. Trimming removed 3 bases from V and 8 bases from J; junction bases left unmatched: 2. Germline V gene data show CDR1 as MNHEY and CDR2 as SMNVEV (reference sequence). The CDR3 is 12 amino acids. This CDR3 is CASSFPGGEAFF. CDR3 nucleotides: TGTGCCAGCAGTTTCCCAGGGGGCGAAGCTTTCTTT.

V usage is TRBV5-1 and J usage is TRBJ1-1, with TRBD1 matching 7 bases. The CDR3 spans 15 residues. Germline CDR1 is SGHRS and CDR2 is YFSETQ. V trimming: 4 bases; J trimming: 2 bases; junction bases outside the gene matches: 8. The CDR3 region is CASSLSTGTNTEAFF. CDR3 DNA: TGCGCCAGCAGCCTTTCGACAGGGACAAACACTGAAGCTTTCTTT.

Turning to this clone: Other DNA sequences in the sample encode the same CDR3. This chain uses TRBV9 with TRBJ2-1; the D gene could be TRBD1 or TRBD2 (5 bases each). The germline V and J ends were trimmed by 0 bases and 5 bases, with 15 bases remaining between them. CDR1 is SGDLS, CDR2 YYNGEE, per germline. There are 16 residues in the CDR3. The CDR3 region is CASSVGTTLGDNEQFF. The CDR3 bases are TGTGCCAGCAGCGTAGGGACCACCTTGGGGGACAATGAGCAGTTCTTC.

This clone has a single count. The genes are TRBV10-1 and TRBJ2-5; D is possibly TRBD1 (5 bases). Trimming removed 7 bases from V and 5 bases from J, with 14 bases in between. The CDR3 totals 13 residues. Germline lookup yields CDR1 WNHNN and CDR2 SYGVQD (reference sequence). CDR3 in DNA: TGCGCCAGCACACAGGCCGAATTGGAGACCCAGTACTTC. Amino acids: CASTQAELETQYF.

The chain carries TRBV28 and TRBJ1-2, with D possibly matching TRBD1 (5 bases). V was pared by 6 bases and J by 8 bases, with 16 bases between. Germline V lookup: CDR1 MDHEN, CDR2 SYDVKM. The CDR3 consists of 13 residues. The CDR3 reads CASRKGAVGGYTF. CDR3 bases: TGTGCCAGCAGAAAAGGGGCGGTGGGAGGCTACACCTTC.

This rearrangement joins TRBV5-1 to TRBJ2-5, with 8 bases identical to TRBD2. Per germline, CDR1 SGHRS and CDR2 YFSETQ. With V trimmed by 2 bases and J by 1 base, 1 base remained unmatched. CDR3 length: 14 amino acids. CDR3 loop: CASSFGTSQETQYF. DNA for the CDR3: TGCGCCAGCAGCTTCGGGACTAGCCAAGAGACCCAGTACTTC.

J is TRBJ2-5 and V is TRBV6-1, with unresolved D. The V end was cut by 5 bases, the J end by 2 bases, with 3 bases between. The CDR3 is 11 residues long. The V gene's germline CDR1 is MNHNS and CDR2 SASEGT. DNA for the CDR3: TGTGCCAGCAGTCTACAAGAGACCCAGTACTTC. This gives the protein CASSLQETQYF.

There are a few counts of this clone. The chain is built from TRBV9 and TRBJ1-2, with 7 bases fitting TRBD1. With V trimmed by 4 bases and J by 3 bases, 6 bases remained unmatched. Germline assignment: CDR1 SGDLS and CDR2 YYNGEE. The CDR3 consists of 14 residues. CDR3 in DNA: TGTGCCAGCAGCACGCTAGACAGGGACTATGGCTACACCTTC. Its translation is CASSTLDRDYGYTF.

The rearrangement uses TRBV4-1 and TRBJ1-2; tentatively, D is TRBD1 (5 bases). Germline V CDR1 and CDR2: MGHRA, YSYEKL. The V gene lost 1 base and the J gene lost 1 base, with 16 bases spanning the gap. CDR3 length: 17 residues. CDR3 region: CASSQVVGRANNYGYTF. The CDR3 DNA reads as TGCGCCAGCAGCCAAGTTGTAGGCAGGGCGAATAACTATGGCTACACCTTC.